This TCR beta chain came from a study of T cells in Graves' hyperthyroidism and ophthalmopathy. Study results and caveats: Blood also held most thyroid clonotypes expanded beyond 0.001. A model of 13 V-J features distinguished ophthalmopathy from stable hyperthyroidism.

RNA transcripts yielded amplified TCR beta CDR3 regions. The HTBI primer set was used in a first-round RT-PCR of the TCR CDR3. From the multiplex PCR reads, TCRdb called clonotypes with MiXCR, one entry per CDR3 protein. The sample lists around 450,000 distinct CDR3 sequences, about 15% occurring once. Hyperthyroidism of Graves' type that showed no ophthalmopathy progression within 18 months was stable. The hyperthyroidism patients had all been newly diagnosed, and their disease duration was under 2 months. Their ages ranged from 18 to 65 years. Note on this clonotype: No antigen is known for it. This may arise from a read error, as a much more abundant clone is one base away.

The CDR3 runs to 13 residues. Germline CDR1 reads SGDLS; CDR2 reads YYNGEE. The ends were cut back, 2 bases at V and 3 bases at J, with 8 bases in the middle. The material sequenced was blood. This TCR was sampled from a woman between 18 and 29 years old with Graves' hyperthyroidism. The chain uses TRBV9 and TRBJ1-1; perhaps TRBD1 as D (6 bases). The CDR3 DNA reads TGTGCCAGCAGCGTTAACAGGGACACTGAAGCTTTCTTT. Encoded protein: CASSVNRDTEAFF.